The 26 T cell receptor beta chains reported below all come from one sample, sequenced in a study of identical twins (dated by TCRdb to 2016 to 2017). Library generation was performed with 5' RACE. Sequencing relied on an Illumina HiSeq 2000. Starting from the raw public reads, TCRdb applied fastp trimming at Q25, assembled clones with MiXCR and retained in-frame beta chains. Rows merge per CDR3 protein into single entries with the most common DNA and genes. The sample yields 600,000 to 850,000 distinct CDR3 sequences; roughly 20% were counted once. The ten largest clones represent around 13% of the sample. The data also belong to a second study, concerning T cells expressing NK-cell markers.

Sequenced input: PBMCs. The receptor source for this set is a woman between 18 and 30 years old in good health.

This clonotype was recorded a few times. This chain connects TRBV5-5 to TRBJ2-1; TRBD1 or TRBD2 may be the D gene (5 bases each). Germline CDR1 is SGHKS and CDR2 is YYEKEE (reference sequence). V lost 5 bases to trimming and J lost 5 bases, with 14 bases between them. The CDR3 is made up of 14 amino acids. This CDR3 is CASRHRGLNNEQFF. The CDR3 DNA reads TGTGCCAGCAGGCACCGGGGCTTAAACAATGAGCAGTTCTTC.

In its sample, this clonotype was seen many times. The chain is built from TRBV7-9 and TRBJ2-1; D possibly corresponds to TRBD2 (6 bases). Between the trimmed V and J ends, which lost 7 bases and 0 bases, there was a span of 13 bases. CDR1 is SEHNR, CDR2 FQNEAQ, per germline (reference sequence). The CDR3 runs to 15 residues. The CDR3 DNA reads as TGTGCCAGCACGCTCCGGGGGAGCTCCTACAATGAGCAGTTCTTC. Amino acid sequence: CASTLRGSSYNEQFF.

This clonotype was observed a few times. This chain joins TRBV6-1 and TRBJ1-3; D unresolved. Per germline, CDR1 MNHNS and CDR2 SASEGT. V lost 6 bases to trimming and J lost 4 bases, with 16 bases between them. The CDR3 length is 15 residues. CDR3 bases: TGTGCCAGCAGCTCGTGGGCCGAGGGAGGAAACACCATATATTTT. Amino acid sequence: CASSSWAEGGNTIYF.

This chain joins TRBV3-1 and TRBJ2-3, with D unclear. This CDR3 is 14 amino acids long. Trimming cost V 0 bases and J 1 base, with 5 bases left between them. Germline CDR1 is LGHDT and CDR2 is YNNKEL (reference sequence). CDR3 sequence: CASSQDLRTDTQYF. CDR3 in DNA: TGTGCCAGCAGCCAAGACCTCCGCACAGATACGCAGTATTTT.

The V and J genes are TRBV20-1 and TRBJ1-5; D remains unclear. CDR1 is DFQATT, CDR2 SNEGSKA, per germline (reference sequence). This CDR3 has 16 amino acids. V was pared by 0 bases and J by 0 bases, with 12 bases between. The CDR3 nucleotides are TGCAGTGCTAGAGATCTTGAAAGGGATAGCAATCAGCCCCAGCATTTT. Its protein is CSARDLERDSNQPQHF.

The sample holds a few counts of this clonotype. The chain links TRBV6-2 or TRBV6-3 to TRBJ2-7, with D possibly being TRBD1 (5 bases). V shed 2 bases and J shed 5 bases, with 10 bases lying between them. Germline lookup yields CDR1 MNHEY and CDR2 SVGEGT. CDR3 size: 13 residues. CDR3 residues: CASSYPDRNEQYF. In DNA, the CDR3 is TGTGCCAGCAGTTACCCTGACAGAAACGAGCAGTACTTC.

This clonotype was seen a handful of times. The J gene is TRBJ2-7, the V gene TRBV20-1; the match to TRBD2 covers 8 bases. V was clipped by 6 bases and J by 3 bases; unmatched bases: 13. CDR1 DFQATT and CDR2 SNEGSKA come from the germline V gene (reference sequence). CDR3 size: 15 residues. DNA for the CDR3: TGCAGTGCCATGCAATCGGGAGGGATCGGCTACGAGCAGTACTTC. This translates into CSAMQSGGIGYEQYF.

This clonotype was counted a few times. The CDR3 region is CSASPLRPTYNEQFF. CDR3 coding DNA: TGCAGTGCTAGCCCCCTTAGACCCACCTACAATGAGCAGTTCTTC. This chain uses TRBV20-1 with TRBJ2-1; D unclear. V lost 3 bases to trimming and J lost 2 bases, with 14 bases between them. This CDR3 contains 15 residues. CDR1 and CDR2 from the germline V gene are DFQATT and SNEGSKA (reference sequence).

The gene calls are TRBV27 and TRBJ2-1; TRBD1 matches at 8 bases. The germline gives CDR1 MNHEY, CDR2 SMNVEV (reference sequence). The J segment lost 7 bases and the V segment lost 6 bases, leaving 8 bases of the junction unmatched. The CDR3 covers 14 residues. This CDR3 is CASRPGQGKNEQFF. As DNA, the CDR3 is TGTGCCAGCAGACCAGGACAGGGTAAGAATGAGCAGTTCTTC.

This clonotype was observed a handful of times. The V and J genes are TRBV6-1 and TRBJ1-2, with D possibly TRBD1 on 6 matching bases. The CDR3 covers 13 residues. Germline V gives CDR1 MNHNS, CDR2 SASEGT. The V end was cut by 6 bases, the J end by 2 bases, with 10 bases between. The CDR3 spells CASRNGQNYGYTF. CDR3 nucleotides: TGTGCCAGCAGGAACGGACAGAACTATGGCTACACCTTC.

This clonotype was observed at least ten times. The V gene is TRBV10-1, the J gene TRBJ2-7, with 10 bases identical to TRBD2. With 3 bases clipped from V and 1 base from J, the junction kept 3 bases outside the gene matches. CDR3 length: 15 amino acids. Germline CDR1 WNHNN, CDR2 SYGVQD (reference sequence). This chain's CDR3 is CASSERTSGSYEQYF. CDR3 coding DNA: TGCGCCAGCAGTGAACGGACTAGCGGTTCCTACGAGCAGTACTTC.

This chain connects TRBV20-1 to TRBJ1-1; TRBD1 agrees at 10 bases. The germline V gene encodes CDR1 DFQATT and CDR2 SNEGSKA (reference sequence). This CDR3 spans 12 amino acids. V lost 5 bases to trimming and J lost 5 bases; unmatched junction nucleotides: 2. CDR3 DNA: TGCAGTGCTGCGGGACAGGGGACTGAAGCTTTCTTT. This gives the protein CSAAGQGTEAFF.

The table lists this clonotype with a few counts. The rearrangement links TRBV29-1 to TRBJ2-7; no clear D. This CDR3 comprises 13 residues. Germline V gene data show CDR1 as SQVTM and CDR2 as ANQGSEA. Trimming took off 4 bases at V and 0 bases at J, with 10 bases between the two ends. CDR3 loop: CSVGGTSSYEQYF. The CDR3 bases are TGCAGCGTTGGCGGAACCAGCTCCTACGAGCAGTACTTC.

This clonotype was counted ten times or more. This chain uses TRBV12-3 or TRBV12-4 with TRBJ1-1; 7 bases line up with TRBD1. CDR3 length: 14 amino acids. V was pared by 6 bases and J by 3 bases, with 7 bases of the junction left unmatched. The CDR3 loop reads CASSRGQLDTEAFF. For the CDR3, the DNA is TGTGCCAGCAGCCGGGGACAGCTGGACACTGAAGCTTTCTTT.

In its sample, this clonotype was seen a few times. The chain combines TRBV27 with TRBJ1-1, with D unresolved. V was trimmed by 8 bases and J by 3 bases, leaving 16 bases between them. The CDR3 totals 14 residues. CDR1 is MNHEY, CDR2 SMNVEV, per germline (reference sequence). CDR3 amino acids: CASYFWEGHTEAFF. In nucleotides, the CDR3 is TGTGCCAGCTATTTTTGGGAAGGGCACACTGAAGCTTTCTTT.

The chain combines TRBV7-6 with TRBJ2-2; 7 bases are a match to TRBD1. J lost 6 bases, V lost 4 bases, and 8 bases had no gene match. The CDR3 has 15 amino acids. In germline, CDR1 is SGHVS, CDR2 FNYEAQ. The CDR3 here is CASSYRGVAPGELFF. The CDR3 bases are TGTGCCAGCAGCTACAGGGGAGTAGCGCCCGGGGAGCTGTTTTTT. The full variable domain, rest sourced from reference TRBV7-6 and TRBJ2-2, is GAGVSQSPRYKVTKRGQDVALRCDPISGHVSLYWYRQALGQGPEFLTYFNYEAQQDKSGLPNDRFSAERPEGSISTLTIQRTEQRDSAMYRCASSYRGVAPGELFFGEGSRLTVL.

CDR3 region: CASSQGASGGAGETQYF. The CDR3 DNA follows: TGTGCCAGCAGCCAAGGAGCTAGCGGTGGGGCGGGTGAGACCCAGTACTTC. V and J are TRBV4-2 and TRBJ2-5; 7 positions agree with TRBD2. Germline values: CDR1 LGHNA, CDR2 YNFKEQ. The CDR3 is 17 residues long. Trimming took 1 base from V and 5 from J; bases not matched to a gene: 13.

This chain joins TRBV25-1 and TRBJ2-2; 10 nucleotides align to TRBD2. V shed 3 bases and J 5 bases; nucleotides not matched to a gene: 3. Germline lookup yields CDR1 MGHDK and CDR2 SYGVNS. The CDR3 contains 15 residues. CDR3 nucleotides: TGTGCCAGCAGTGAGGCTAGCGGGGGTACCGGGGAGCTGTTTTTT. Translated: CASSEASGGTGELFF.

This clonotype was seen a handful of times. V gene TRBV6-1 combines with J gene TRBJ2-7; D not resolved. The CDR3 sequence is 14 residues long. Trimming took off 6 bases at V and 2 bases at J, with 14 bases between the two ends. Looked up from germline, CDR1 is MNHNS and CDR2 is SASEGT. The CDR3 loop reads CASRSDPHTYEQYF. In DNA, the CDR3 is TGTGCCAGCAGATCGGACCCCCACACCTACGAGCAGTACTTC.

This CDR3 is CSAEPVTDTQYF. CDR3 in DNA: TGCAGTGCTGAACCGGTCACAGATACGCAGTATTTT. V gene TRBV20-1 combines with J gene TRBJ2-3, with unresolved D. CDR1 and CDR2 (germline): DFQATT, SNEGSKA (reference sequence). V gave up 5 bases and J gave up 2 bases, with 8 bases separating them. The CDR3 covers 12 residues.

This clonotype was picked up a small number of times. As DNA, the CDR3 is TGTGCCATCAGTGACAGGACAGGGACCGGGGCCAACGTCCTGACTTTC. Residues: CAISDRTGTGANVLTF. V gene TRBV10-3 combines with J gene TRBJ2-6, with 8 nucleotides matching TRBD1. The CDR3 runs to 16 residues. J gave up 4 bases and V 3 bases, and 5 bases lay outside the gene matches. Per germline, CDR1 ENHRY and CDR2 SYGVKD.

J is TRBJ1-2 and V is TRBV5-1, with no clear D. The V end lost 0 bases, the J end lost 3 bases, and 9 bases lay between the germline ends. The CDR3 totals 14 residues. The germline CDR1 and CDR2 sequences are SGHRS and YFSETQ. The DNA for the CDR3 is TGCGCCAGCAGCTTGGGACGGCCAGACTATGGCTACACCTTC. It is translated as CASSLGRPDYGYTF.

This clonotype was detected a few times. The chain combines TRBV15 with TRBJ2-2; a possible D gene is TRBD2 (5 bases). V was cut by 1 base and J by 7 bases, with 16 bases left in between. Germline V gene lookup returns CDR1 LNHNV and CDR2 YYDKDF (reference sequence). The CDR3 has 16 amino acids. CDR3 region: CATSRVPGKVNGELFF. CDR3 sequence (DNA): TGTGCCACCAGCAGAGTTCCGGGGAAAGTTAACGGGGAGCTGTTTTTT. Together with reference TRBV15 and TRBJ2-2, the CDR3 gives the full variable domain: DAMVIQNPRYQVTQFGKPVTLSCSQTLNHNVMYWYQQKSSQAPKLLFHYYDKDFNNEADTPDNFQSRRPNTSFCFLDIRSPGLGDTAMYLCATSRVPGKVNGELFFGEGSRLTVL.

In DNA, the CDR3 is TGCAGTGCTAGAGAACCGAAGTCGACAGGGAGGAAACTGTTTTTT. Translation: CSAREPKSTGRKLFF. This chain uses TRBV20-1 with TRBJ1-4, with 7 bases that match TRBD1. Germline V CDR1 and CDR2: DFQATT, SNEGSKA (reference sequence). V shed 0 bases and J 11 bases; nucleotides not matched to a gene: 12. The CDR3 totals 15 residues.

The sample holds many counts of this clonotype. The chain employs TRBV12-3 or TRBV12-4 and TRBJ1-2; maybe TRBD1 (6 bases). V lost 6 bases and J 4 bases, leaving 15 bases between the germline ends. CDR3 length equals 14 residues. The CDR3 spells CASRPQGMAYGYTF. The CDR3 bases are TGTGCCAGCAGACCTCAGGGGATGGCCTATGGCTACACCTTC.

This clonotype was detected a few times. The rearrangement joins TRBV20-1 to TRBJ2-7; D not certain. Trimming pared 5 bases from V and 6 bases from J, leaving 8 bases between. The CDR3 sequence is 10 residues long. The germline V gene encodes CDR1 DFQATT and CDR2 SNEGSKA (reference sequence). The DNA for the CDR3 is TGCAGTGCTTTAAGGTCCGAGCAGTACTTC. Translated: CSALRSEQYF.